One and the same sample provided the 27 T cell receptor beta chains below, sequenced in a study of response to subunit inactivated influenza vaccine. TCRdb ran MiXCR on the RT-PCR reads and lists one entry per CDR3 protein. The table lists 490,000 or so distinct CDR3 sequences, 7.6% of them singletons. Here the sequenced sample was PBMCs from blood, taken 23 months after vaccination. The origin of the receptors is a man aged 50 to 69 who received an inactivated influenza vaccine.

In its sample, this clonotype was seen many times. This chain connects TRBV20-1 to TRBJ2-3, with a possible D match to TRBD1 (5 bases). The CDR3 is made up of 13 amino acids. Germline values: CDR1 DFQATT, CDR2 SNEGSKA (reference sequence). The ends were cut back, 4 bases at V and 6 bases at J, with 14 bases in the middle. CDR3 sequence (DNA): TGCAGTGCTACTAAGACAGTCTTCGATACGCAGTATTTT. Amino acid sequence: CSATKTVFDTQYF.

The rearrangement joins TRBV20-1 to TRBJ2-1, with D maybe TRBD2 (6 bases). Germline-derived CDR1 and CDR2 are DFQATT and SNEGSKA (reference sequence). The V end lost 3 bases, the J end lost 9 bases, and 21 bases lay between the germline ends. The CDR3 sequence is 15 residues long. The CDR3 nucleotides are TGCAGTGCTAGGGTCCGGGACTGGGAGCACAGTGAGCAGTTCTTC. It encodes CSARVRDWEHSEQFF.

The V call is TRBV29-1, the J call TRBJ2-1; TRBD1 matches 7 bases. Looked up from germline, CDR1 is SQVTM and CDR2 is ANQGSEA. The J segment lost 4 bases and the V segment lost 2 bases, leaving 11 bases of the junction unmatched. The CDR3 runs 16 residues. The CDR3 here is CSVEFRTGDSYNEQFF. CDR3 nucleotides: TGCAGCGTTGAATTTCGGACCGGGGACAGTTACAATGAGCAGTTCTTC.

CDR3 sequence: CSAPSGWNEQFF. As DNA, the CDR3 is TGCAGTGCCCCTTCAGGGTGGAATGAGCAGTTCTTC. The chain carries TRBV20-1 and TRBJ2-1; TRBD1 is a possible D gene (5 bases). The V end was cut by 6 bases, the J end by 7 bases, with 13 bases between. Germline-derived CDR1 and CDR2 are DFQATT and SNEGSKA (reference sequence). This CDR3 is 12 amino acids long.

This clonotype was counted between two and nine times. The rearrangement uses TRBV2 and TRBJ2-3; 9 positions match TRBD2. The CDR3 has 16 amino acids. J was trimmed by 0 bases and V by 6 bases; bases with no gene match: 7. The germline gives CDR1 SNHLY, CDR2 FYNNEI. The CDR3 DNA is TGTGCCAGCAGCCCCTTTACTAGCGGGAGCACAGATACGCAGTATTTT. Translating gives CASSPFTSGSTDTQYF.

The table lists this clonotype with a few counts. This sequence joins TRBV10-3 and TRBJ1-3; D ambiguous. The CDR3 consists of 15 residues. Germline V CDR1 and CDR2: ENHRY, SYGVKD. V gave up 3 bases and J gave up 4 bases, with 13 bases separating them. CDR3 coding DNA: TGTGCCATCAGTGAAAACAGCCTCTCCGGAAACACCATATATTTT. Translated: CAISENSLSGNTIYF.

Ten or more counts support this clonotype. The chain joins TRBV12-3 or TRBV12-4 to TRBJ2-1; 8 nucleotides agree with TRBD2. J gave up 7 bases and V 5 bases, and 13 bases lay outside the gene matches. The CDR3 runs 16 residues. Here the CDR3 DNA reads TGTGCCAGCAGTCGAGCTCGACTAGCGTGGGGTAATGAGCAGTTCTTC. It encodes CASSRARLAWGNEQFF.

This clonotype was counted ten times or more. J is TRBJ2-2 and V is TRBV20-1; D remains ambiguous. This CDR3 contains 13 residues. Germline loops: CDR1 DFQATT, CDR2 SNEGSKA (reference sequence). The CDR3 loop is CSSRSTNTGELFF. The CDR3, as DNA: TGCAGCTCGAGATCTACGAACACCGGGGAGCTGTTTTTT.

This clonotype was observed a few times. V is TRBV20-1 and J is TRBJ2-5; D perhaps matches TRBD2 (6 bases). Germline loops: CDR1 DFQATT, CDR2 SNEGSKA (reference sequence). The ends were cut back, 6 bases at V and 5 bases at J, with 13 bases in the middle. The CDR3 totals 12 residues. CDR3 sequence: CSAVGSQETQYF. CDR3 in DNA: TGCAGTGCGGTCGGGAGTCAGGAGACCCAGTACTTC.

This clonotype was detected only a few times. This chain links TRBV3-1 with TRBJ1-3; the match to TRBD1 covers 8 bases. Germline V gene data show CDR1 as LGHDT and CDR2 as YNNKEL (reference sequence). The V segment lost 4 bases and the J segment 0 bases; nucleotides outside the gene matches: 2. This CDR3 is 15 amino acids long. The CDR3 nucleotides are TGTGCCAGCAGCCCGACAGGGGCCTCTGGAAACACCATATATTTT. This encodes CASSPTGASGNTIYF.

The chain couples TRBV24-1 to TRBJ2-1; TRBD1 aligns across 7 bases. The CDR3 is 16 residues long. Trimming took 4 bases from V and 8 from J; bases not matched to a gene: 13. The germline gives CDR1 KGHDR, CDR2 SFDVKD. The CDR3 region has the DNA TGTGCCACCAGTGAAAGTCCAGGGGGAGACGGCGATGAGCAGTTCTTC. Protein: CATSESPGGDGDEQFF.

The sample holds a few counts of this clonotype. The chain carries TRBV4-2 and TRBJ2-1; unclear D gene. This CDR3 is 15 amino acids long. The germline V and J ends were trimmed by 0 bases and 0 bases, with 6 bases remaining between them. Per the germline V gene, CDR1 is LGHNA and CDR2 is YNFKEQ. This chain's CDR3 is CASSQDLSSYNEQFF. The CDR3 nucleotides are TGTGCCAGCAGCCAAGATCTTAGCTCCTACAATGAGCAGTTCTTC.

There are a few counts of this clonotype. CDR3: CASSLGGGPGNEQFF. CDR3 nucleotide sequence: TGCGCCAGCAGCCTTGGGGGGGGGCCTGGAAATGAGCAGTTCTTC. The rearrangement joins TRBV4-3 to TRBJ2-1; the D gene is possibly TRBD2 (7 bases). The CDR3 is 15 residues long. Germline lookup yields CDR1 LGHNA and CDR2 YSLEER. The germline V and J ends were trimmed by 4 bases and 7 bases, with 17 bases remaining between them.

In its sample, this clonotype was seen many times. CDR3 protein: CSAIGQGTYEQYF. As DNA, the CDR3 is TGCAGTGCGATAGGACAGGGAACCTACGAGCAGTACTTC. The chain combines TRBV20-1 with TRBJ2-7; 8 positions match TRBD1. The germline CDR1 and CDR2 sequences are DFQATT and SNEGSKA (reference sequence). Trimming at V came to 6 bases and at J to 2 bases, leaving 6 bases not matched to a gene. The CDR3 spans 13 residues.

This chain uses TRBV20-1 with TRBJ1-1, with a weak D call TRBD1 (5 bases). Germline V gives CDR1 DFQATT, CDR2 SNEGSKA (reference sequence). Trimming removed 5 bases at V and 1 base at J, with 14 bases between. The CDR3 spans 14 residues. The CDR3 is CSARTSVGNTEAFF. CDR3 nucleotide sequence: TGCAGTGCTCGGACATCGGTGGGGAACACTGAAGCTTTCTTT.

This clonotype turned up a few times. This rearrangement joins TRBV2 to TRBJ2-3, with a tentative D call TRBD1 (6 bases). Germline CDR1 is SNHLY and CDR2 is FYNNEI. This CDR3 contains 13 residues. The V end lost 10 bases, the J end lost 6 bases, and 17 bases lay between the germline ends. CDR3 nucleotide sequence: TGTGCCACACAAGAGGGGGAATTCGATACGCAGTATTTT. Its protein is CATQEGEFDTQYF.

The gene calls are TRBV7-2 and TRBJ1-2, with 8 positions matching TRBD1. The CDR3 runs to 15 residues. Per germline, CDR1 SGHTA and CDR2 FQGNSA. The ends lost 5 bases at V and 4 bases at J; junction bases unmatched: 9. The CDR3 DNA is TGTGCCAGCAGCCCAGCGCCAGGGGGCTCCTATGGCTACACCTTC. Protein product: CASSPAPGGSYGYTF.

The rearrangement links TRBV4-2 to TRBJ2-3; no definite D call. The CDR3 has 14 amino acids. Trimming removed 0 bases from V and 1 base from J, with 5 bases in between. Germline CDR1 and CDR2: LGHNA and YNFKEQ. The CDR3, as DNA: TGTGCCAGCAGCCAAGATATGCGCACAGATACGCAGTATTTT. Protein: CASSQDMRTDTQYF.

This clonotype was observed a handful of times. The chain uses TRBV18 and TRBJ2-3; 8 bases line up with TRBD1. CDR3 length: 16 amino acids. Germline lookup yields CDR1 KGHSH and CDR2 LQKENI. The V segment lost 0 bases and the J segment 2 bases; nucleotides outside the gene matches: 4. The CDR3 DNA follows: TGTGCCAGCTCACCACCGGGCAGGGGGCCCACAGATACGCAGTATTTT. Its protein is CASSPPGRGPTDTQYF.

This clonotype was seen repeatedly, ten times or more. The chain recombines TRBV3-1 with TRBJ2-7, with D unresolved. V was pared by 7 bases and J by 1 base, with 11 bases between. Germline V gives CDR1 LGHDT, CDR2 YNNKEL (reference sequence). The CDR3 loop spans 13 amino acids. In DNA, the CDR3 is TGTGCCAGCAAAGGAGAAAGGTCCTACGAGCAGTACTTC. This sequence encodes CASKGERSYEQYF.

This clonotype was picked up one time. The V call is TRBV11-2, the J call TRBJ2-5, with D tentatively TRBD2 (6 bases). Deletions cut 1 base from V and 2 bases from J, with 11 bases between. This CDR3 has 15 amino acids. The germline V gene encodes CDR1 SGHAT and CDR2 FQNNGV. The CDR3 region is CASSLVRGGQETQYF. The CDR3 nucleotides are TGTGCCAGCAGCTTAGTCCGGGGAGGACAAGAGACCCAGTACTTC.

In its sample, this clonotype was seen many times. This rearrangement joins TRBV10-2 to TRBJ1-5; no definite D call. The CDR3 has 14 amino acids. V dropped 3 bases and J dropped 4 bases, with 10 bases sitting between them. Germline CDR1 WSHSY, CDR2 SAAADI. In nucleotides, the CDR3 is TGCGCCAGCAGTGACTGGCCAGAAAATCAGCCCCAGCATTTT. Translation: CASSDWPENQPQHF.

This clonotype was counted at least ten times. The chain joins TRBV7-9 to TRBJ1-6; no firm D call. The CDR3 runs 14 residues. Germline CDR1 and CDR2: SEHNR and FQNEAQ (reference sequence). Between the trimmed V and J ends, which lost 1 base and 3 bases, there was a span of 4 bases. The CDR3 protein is CASSLDIYNSPLHF. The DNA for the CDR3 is TGTGCCAGCAGCTTAGACATCTATAATTCACCCCTCCACTTT.

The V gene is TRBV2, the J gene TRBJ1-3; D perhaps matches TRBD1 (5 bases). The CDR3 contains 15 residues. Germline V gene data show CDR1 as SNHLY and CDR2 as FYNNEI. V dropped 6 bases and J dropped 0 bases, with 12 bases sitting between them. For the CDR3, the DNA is TGTGCCAGCAGGACCGGGGGGGGCTCTGGAAACACCATATATTTT. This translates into CASRTGGGSGNTIYF. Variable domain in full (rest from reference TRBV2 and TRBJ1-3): EPEVTQTPSHQVTQMGQEVILRCVPISNHLYFYWYRQILGQKVEFLVSFYNNEISEKSEIFDDQFSVERPDGSNFTLKIRSTKLEDSAMYFCASRTGGGSGNTIYFGEGSWLTVV.

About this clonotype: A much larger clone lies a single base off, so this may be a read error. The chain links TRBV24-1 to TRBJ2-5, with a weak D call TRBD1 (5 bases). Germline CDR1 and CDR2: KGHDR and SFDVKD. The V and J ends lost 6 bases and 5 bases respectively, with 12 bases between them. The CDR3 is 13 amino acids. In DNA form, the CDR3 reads TGTGCCACCAGTAAGCGACAGTGGGAGACCCAGTACTTC. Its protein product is CATSKRQWETQYF.

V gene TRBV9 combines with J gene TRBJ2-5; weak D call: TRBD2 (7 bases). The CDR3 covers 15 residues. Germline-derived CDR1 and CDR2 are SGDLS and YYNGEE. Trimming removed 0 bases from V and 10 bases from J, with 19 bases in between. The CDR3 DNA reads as TGTGCCAGCAGCGTAGGGGACACCCACCGCGGGGGCCAGTACTTC. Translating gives CASSVGDTHRGGQYF.

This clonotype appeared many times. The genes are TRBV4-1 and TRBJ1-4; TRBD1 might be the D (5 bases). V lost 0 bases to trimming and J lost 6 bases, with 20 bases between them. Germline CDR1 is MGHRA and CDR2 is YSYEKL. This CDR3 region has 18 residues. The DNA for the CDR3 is TGCGCCAGCAGCCAAGATACCCCGTTCGGGGGTATACATGAAAAACTGTTTTTT. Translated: CASSQDTPFGGIHEKLFF.